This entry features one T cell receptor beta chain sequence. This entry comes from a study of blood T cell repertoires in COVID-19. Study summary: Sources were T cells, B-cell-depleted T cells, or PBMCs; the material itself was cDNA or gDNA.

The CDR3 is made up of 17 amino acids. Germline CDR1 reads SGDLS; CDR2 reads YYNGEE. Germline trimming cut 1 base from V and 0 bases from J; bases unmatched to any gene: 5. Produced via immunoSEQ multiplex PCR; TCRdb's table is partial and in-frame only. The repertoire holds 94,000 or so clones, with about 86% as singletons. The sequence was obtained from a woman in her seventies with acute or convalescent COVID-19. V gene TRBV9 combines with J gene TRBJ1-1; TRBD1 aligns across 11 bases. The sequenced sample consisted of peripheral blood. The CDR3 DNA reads TGTGCCAGCAGCGTACGGGACAGGGGGGAAATGAACACTGAAGCTTTCTTT. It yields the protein CASSVRDRGEMNTEAFF.